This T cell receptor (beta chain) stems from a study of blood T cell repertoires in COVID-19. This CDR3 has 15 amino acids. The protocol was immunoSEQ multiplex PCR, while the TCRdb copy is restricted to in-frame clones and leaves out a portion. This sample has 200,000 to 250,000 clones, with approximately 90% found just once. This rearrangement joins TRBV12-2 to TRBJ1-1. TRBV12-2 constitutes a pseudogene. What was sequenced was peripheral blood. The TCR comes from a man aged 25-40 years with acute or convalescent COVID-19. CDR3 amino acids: CASRLGGGKNTEAFF. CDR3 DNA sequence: TGTGCAAGTCGCTTAGGTGGAGGGAAGAACACTGAAGCTTTCTTT.